This TCR beta chain is from a study of blood T cell repertoires in COVID-19. About the study: The cDNA or gDNA used as material had been derived from T cells, B-cell-depleted T cells, or PBMCs.

This clone has a handful of counts. Original data processing: Counts of nucleated cells, estimated from reference gene primer amplification, were obtained. Measured with immunoSEQ multiplex PCR; TCRdb has only the in-frame clones, and not every one. V and J calls and clone size are copied from that table; D and trimming were computed from the DNA. The sample lists around 140,000 clones, less than 85% occurring once. V lost 0 bases and J lost 8, with 9 bases in between. The CDR3 has 12 amino acids. CDR1 is SGHTS, CDR2 YDEGEE, per germline. The sequenced sample was peripheral blood. The receptor was derived from an elderly woman with acute or convalescent COVID-19. The chain recombines TRBV5-8 with TRBJ2-7, with D hard to call. For the CDR3, the DNA is TGTGCCAGCAGCTTGGTAGACACCAAGCAGTACTTC. Protein sequence: CASSLVDTKQYF. Full variable domain (remainder filled in from reference TRBV5-8 and TRBJ2-7): EAGVTQSPTHLIKTRGQQATLRCSPISGHTSVYWYQQALGLGLQFLLWYDEGEERNRGNFPPRFSGRQFPNYSSELNVNALELEDSALYLCASSLVDTKQYFGPGTRLTVT.